The clone carrying this TCR beta chain was picked up many times. Germline values: CDR1 SNHLY, CDR2 FYNNEI. The CDR3 loop spans 15 amino acids. J was trimmed by 0 bases and V by 8 bases; bases with no gene match: 8. The sample comes from a study of T cells after posttransplantation cyclophosphamide. The assay was immunoSEQ multiplex PCR, and TCRdb's table has in-frame clones only and misses some. The specimen gives 20,000 to 30,000 clones without singletons; the ten biggest hold approximately 4.7%. The sequence was collected from a woman aged 50 to 60 in good health, CMV-negative, and a related stem cell transplant donor. The chain carries TRBV2 and TRBJ2-3, with 7 bases aligning to TRBD1. The sequenced sample consisted of PBMCs. The CDR3 region has the DNA TGTGCCAGCTCTAGAGGGGGCGCGAGCACAGATACGCAGTATTTT. It encodes CASSRGGASTDTQYF.